Detailed here is one T cell receptor (beta chain). The antigen it binds to is not known. Per-nucleotide qualities are absent, and no much larger clonotype sits a single base away. The data stem from a study of blood T cell repertoires in COVID-19 (TCRdb year 2020). Regarding the complete study: The collaborator samples originated in the United States, Italy and Spain and spanned the acute and convalescent phases of COVID-19. The prospective study material was composed of cDNA or gDNA derived from T cells, B-cell-depleted T cells, or PBMCs. Subjects who had been exposed to COVID-19, were actively infected with it, or had recovered from it provided the deeply sampled blood TCRbeta repertoires that made up the dataset. The repertoires were released in a freely available public database meant as a resource for research on the immune response to SARS-CoV-2. Samples came from the ongoing ImmuneRACE study (first 160 participants) plus 1,254 subjects from 6 global collaborators. A de-identified subject ID, COVID-19 status, age in years and sex were almost always included in the sample metadata. HLA class I and class II types, where available, came from metadata supplied by the sample provider rather than from assay-based typing.

Study-wide findings and limitations: The quantity of clinical and demographic metadata differed by source and by participant and was supplied without curation.

TCRbeta CDR3 regions were amplified from genomic DNA by means of the immunoSEQ Assay, a bias-controlled multiplex PCR. Under the source paper's analysis protocol: Within the assay, amplification of reference gene primers was used to estimate how many nucleated cells each sample contained. To quantify the absolute abundance of each unique TCRbeta CDR3 rearrangement, sequence reads were collapsed and filtered. For each sample, productive Simpson clonality was calculated as the square root of Simpson's diversity index across productive rearrangements. As stored in TCRdb, this immuneACCESS dataset retains in-frame rearrangements with V and J assigned. A fraction of the clones does not appear; measured against another copy, unresolved V genes explain less than half of the discrepancy, and the remainder lacks a known reason. V, J and clone size derive from that table, while D and trimming were established from the DNA sequence. The sample includes roughly 25,000 clones, with 89% observed a single time. The ten largest clones take up around 9.7% of the sample.

The collaborating institutions used their own protocols to collect whole blood in K2EDTA tubes. For TCRbeta analysis, collaborators shipped samples as frozen whole blood, isolated PBMCs, or DNA extracted from either of those sample types. The CDR3 numbers 14 residues from cysteine through phenylalanine. Solely the CDR3 DNA is kept, with 42 bases framed from the first base. CDR1 and CDR2, per the germline V gene, are SGHAT and FQNNGV. Trimmed from V: 3 bases; trimmed from J: 5 bases; junction bases lacking a gene match: 4. The rearrangement combines TRBV11-2 with TRBJ2-1, and TRBD1 matches 7 of the central bases. This TCR derives from a man in his 70s with acute or convalescent COVID-19. Sequenced: peripheral blood. Read as DNA, the sequence is TGTGCCAGCAGCTTCTTCCAGGGGGACAATGAGCAGTTCTTC. The translation is CASSFFQGDNEQFF. Full variable domain (CDR3 extended with the reference TRBV11-2 and TRBJ2-1 proteins): EAGVAQSPRYKIIEKRQSVAFWCNPISGHATLYWYQQILGQGPKLLIQFQNNGVVDDSQLPKDRFSAERLKGVDSTLKIQPAKLEDSAVYLCASSFFQGDNEQFFGPGTRLTVL.